This TCR beta chain was recovered during a study of response to subunit inactivated influenza vaccine. Study conclusions and caveats: The authors put forward the suggestion that each seasonal influenza vaccination may bring in only a limited number of new T cells.

TCRdb itself ran the RT-PCR reads through MiXCR, one entry per CDR3 protein. In the table there are about 540,000 distinct CDR3 sequences, 12% to 15% of which are singletons. The length of the CDR3 is 13 residues. Germline V gene lookup returns CDR1 MDHEN and CDR2 SYDVKM. This clonotype was picked up a small number of times. Its antigen is not identified. The junction shows a germline mismatch at one end, possibly a read error. This receptor was identified in a man between 45 and 60 years old who received an inactivated influenza vaccine. The chain carries TRBV28 and TRBJ1-6, with unresolved D. This material consisted of PBMCs from blood, taken 11 to 12 days after vaccination. CDR3 amino acids: CASRDSSNSPLHF. As DNA, the CDR3 is TGTGCCAGCAGGGACTCCTCTAATTCACCCCTCCACTTT.